Shown below are 25 T cell receptor beta chains from a single sample sequenced in a study of shared clonotypes between healthy human individuals. Naive-designated CD8 cells lacked CD45RO, were positively enriched for CCR7, and omitted terminally differentiated effector memory CD45RA+ cells. Sequenced by immunoSEQ multiplex PCR; TCRdb stores in-frame clones only, minus some. This table has under 1 million clones, 80% to 95% appearing once. The sequenced sample was naive CD8+ T cells sorted from blood. The source is a man aged 25 to 40 in good health.

V and J are TRBV11-2 and TRBJ2-7; perhaps D is TRBD1 or TRBD2 (6 bases each). Per germline, CDR1 SGHAT and CDR2 FQNNGV. The CDR3 totals 14 residues. V lost 4 bases and J lost 3, with 13 bases in between. The CDR3 sequence is CASSWRRGLYEQYF. In nucleotides, the CDR3 is TGTGCCAGCAGCTGGCGCAGGGGACTCTACGAGCAGTACTTC.

The DNA of the CDR3 is TGTGCCAGTAGTATGGCAGGGGGTGGGTACGAGCAGTACTTC. This gives the protein CASSMAGGGYEQYF. The chain combines TRBV19 with TRBJ2-7; 7 bases fit TRBD1. CDR3 length: 14 residues. Unmatched junction bases numbered 6, after V lost 3 bases and J lost 4 bases. Germline V CDR1 and CDR2: LNHDA, SQIVND (reference sequence).

The rearrangement joins TRBV2 to TRBJ1-1; 10 bases agree with TRBD1. With 6 bases clipped from V and 5 bases from J, the junction kept 3 bases outside the gene matches. The length of the CDR3 is 13 residues. Looked up from germline, CDR1 is SNHLY and CDR2 is FYNNEI. The CDR3 here is CASRDRGGTEAFF. The CDR3 DNA reads as TGTGCCAGCAGGGACAGGGGGGGAACTGAAGCTTTCTTT.

This clone was observed a single time. The chain carries TRBV9 and TRBJ1-2; D is undetermined. CDR3 size: 15 residues. Germline V gene sequence: CDR1 SGDLS, CDR2 YYNGEE. Trimming pared 4 bases from V and 6 bases from J, leaving 19 bases between. CDR3 in amino acids: CASSMSSLDHHGYTF. CDR3 DNA: TGTGCCAGCAGCATGAGCTCACTCGACCACCATGGCTACACCTTC.

The V call is TRBV27, the J call TRBJ2-4; D gene uncertain. The V end lost 5 bases, the J end lost 3 bases, and 5 bases lay between the germline ends. Germline V gene lookup returns CDR1 MNHEY and CDR2 SMNVEV (reference sequence). The CDR3 spans 12 residues. CDR3 nucleotide sequence: TGTGCCAGCAGTCCCCACAAAAACATTCAGTACTTC. Its protein product is CASSPHKNIQYF.

The V and J genes are TRBV10-2 and TRBJ1-3; D gene unclear. The V gene lost 0 bases and the J gene lost 0 bases, with 12 bases spanning the gap. The CDR3 spans 17 residues. The germline V gene has CDR1 WSHSY and CDR2 SAAADI. The CDR3 nucleotides read TGCGCCAGCAGTGAGTCACCTTGGGCCTACTCTGGAAACACCATATATTTT. Translated, it gives CASSESPWAYSGNTIYF.

The CDR3 is CASSSPQGGQSTNEKLFF. In nucleotides, the CDR3 is TGTGCCAGCAGTTCCCCACAGGGTGGTCAATCAACTAATGAAAAACTGTTTTTT. The V call is TRBV27, the J call TRBJ1-4, with D possibly being TRBD1 (6 bases). This CDR3 has 18 residues. CDR1 is MNHEY, CDR2 SMNVEV, per germline (reference sequence). Trimming cost V 4 bases and J 0 bases, with 18 bases left between them.

V usage is TRBV27 and J usage is TRBJ2-7, with 8 bases identical to TRBD1. The CDR3 runs 18 residues. Germline V gene sequence: CDR1 MNHEY, CDR2 SMNVEV (reference sequence). Trimming took 5 bases from V and 4 from J; bases not matched to a gene: 19. The CDR3 here is CASSPQPGTGYTGYEQYF. The CDR3 DNA is TGTGCCAGCAGTCCCCAACCCGGGACAGGTTATACAGGATACGAGCAGTACTTC.

The chain combines TRBV29-1 with TRBJ1-2, with D perhaps matching TRBD1 (5 bases). The CDR3 covers 12 residues. Germline V gene sequence: CDR1 SQVTM, CDR2 ANQGSEA. V lost 6 bases and J 2 bases, leaving 10 bases between the germline ends. Here the CDR3 reads CSVGGPNYGYTF. The CDR3 nucleotides read TGCAGCGTGGGGGGACCGAACTATGGCTACACCTTC.

The genes are TRBV9 and TRBJ2-1; 12 nucleotides line up with TRBD2. The junction had 7 bases not matched to a gene; V was cut back by 4 bases and J by 8 bases. The germline V gene has CDR1 SGDLS and CDR2 YYNGEE. The CDR3 loop spans 15 amino acids. As DNA, the CDR3 is TGTGCCAGCAGCTCTAGCGGGAGGGTCTGGGATGAGCAGTTCTTC. Its protein is CASSSSGRVWDEQFF.

J is TRBJ1-4 and V is TRBV7-9; unclear D gene. The CDR3 runs 15 residues. Trimming shortened V by 5 bases and J by 2 bases, and 12 bases separated the two germline ends. CDR1 is SEHNR and CDR2 is FQNEAQ in the germline V gene (reference sequence). CDR3 sequence (DNA): TGTGCCAGCAGCACCTGGGAGTTGACTAATGAAAAACTGTTTTTT. Amino acid sequence: CASSTWELTNEKLFF.

The genes are TRBV4-3 and TRBJ1-1; D gene ambiguous. The CDR3 length is 13 residues. The germline V gene has CDR1 LGHNA and CDR2 YSLEER. The V end was cut by 4 bases, the J end by 5 bases, with 11 bases between. CDR3 protein: CASSRNLGTEAFF. In DNA form, the CDR3 reads TGCGCCAGCAGCCGCAACTTGGGGACTGAAGCTTTCTTT.

The chain employs TRBV11-3 and TRBJ2-3; no clear D. The CDR3 length is 14 residues. The germline V gene encodes CDR1 SGHNT and CDR2 YENEEA. Trimming removed 0 bases from V and 2 bases from J, with 6 bases in between. CDR3 coding DNA: TGTGCCAGCAGCTTAGAGGCCCACACAGATACGCAGTATTTT. Protein: CASSLEAHTDTQYF.

The chain has TRBV7-2 and TRBJ2-1, with 8 bases lining up with TRBD2. V lost 2 bases to trimming and J lost 5 bases; unmatched junction nucleotides: 5. Germline CDR1 and CDR2: SGHTA and FQGNSA. This CDR3 has 15 amino acids. CDR3 sequence reads: CASSLIREGDNEQFF. The CDR3 coding sequence is TGTGCCAGCAGCTTAATTCGGGAGGGGGACAATGAGCAGTTCTTC. Filled out from reference TRBV7-2 and TRBJ2-1, the complete variable domain reads GAGVSQSPSNKVTEKGKDVELRCDPISGHTALYWYRQSLGQGLEFLIYFQGNSAPDKSGLPSDRFSAERTGGSVSTLTIQRTQQEDSAVYLCASSLIREGDNEQFFGPGTRLTVL.

This clone was seen just once. This chain joins TRBV7-9 and TRBJ1-2; D might be TRBD1 (5 bases). The CDR3 has 13 residues. Per germline, CDR1 SEHNR and CDR2 FQNEAQ (reference sequence). The V and J ends lost 5 bases and 6 bases respectively, with 13 bases between them. The CDR3 DNA reads as TGTGCCAGCAGCAACGCAGGGACCGATGGCTACACCTTC. Its translation: CASSNAGTDGYTF.

This clone was seen a few times. The chain couples TRBV2 to TRBJ2-7; 7 bases map to TRBD2. This CDR3 region has 13 residues. With 6 bases clipped from V and 9 bases from J, the junction kept 11 bases outside the gene matches. Germline CDR1 is SNHLY and CDR2 is FYNNEI. CDR3 amino acids: CASSRLAAKRQYF. In DNA form, the CDR3 reads TGTGCCAGCAGCCGGCTAGCGGCTAAGCGGCAGTACTTC.

The chain recombines TRBV4-2 with TRBJ2-1, with 7 bases that match TRBD2. CDR1 and CDR2 from the germline V gene are LGHNA and YNFKEQ. The CDR3 is made up of 14 amino acids. The ends lost 3 bases at V and 6 bases at J; junction bases unmatched: 5. The CDR3 reads CASSHGGSRNEQFF. The CDR3 coding sequence is TGTGCCAGCAGCCACGGCGGGAGTCGCAATGAGCAGTTCTTC.

V and J are TRBV7-9 and TRBJ2-1, with 10 nucleotides matching TRBD1. CDR1 and CDR2 (germline): SEHNR, FQNEAQ (reference sequence). Germline trimming cut 5 bases from V and 7 bases from J; bases unmatched to any gene: 8. The CDR3 is 15 amino acids. The CDR3 spells CASSNRDRGPNEQFF. CDR3 nucleotide sequence: TGTGCCAGCAGCAACCGGGACAGGGGACCAAATGAGCAGTTCTTC.

The V call is TRBV2, the J call TRBJ2-7; D may be TRBD2 (6 bases). V was shortened by 8 bases and J by 0 bases, with 11 bases between the two germline ends. This CDR3 region has 13 residues. From germline, CDR1 is SNHLY and CDR2 FYNNEI. CDR3 region: CASRGGASYEQYF. DNA for the CDR3: TGTGCCAGCCGAGGAGGGGCCTCCTACGAGCAGTACTTC.

The V gene is TRBV7-6, the J gene TRBJ2-7, with D possibly TRBD2 on 6 matching bases. Germline V gene sequence: CDR1 SGHVS, CDR2 FNYEAQ. This CDR3 is 14 amino acids long. The V end was cut by 1 base, the J end by 1 base, with 8 bases between. The CDR3, as DNA: TGTGCCAGCAGCTTAGTACGGGAGTCCTACGAGCAGTACTTC. It encodes CASSLVRESYEQYF. Full variable domain (missing parts from reference TRBV7-6 and TRBJ2-7): GAGVSQSPRYKVTKRGQDVALRCDPISGHVSLYWYRQALGQGPEFLTYFNYEAQQDKSGLPNDRFSAERPEGSISTLTIQRTEQRDSAMYRCASSLVRESYEQYFGPGTRLTVT.

V and J are TRBV29-1 and TRBJ2-7; D is perhaps TRBD1 or TRBD2 (5 bases each). Germline lookup yields CDR1 SQVTM and CDR2 ANQGSEA. CDR3 length equals 17 residues. Trimming pared 0 bases from V and 2 bases from J, leaving 20 bases between. CDR3 region: CSVEDREQDQETYEQYF. The CDR3 DNA reads as TGCAGCGTTGAAGATCGGGAACAGGACCAAGAGACCTACGAGCAGTACTTC.

V usage is TRBV7-6 and J usage is TRBJ2-1, with D tentatively TRBD1 or TRBD2 (6 bases each). The CDR3 has 16 residues. Trimming shortened V by 3 bases and J by 2 bases, and 14 bases separated the two germline ends. Germline CDR1 reads SGHVS; CDR2 reads FNYEAQ. CDR3 nucleotides: TGTGCCAGCAGCTTTTCTGGGGGGCAACCCTACAATGAGCAGTTCTTC. Its translation is CASSFSGGQPYNEQFF. Full variable domain (missing parts from reference TRBV7-6 and TRBJ2-1): GAGVSQSPRYKVTKRGQDVALRCDPISGHVSLYWYRQALGQGPEFLTYFNYEAQQDKSGLPNDRFSAERPEGSISTLTIQRTEQRDSAMYRCASSFSGGQPYNEQFFGPGTRLTVL.

The chain couples TRBV27 to TRBJ2-2, with a tentative D call TRBD2 (6 bases). Germline values: CDR1 MNHEY, CDR2 SMNVEV (reference sequence). The CDR3 contains 16 residues. V shed 1 base and J shed 2 bases, with 11 bases lying between them. CDR3 coding DNA: TGTGCCAGCAGTTTATTATTAGCGGTAAACACCGGGGAGCTGTTTTTT. Translation: CASSLLLAVNTGELFF.

The rearrangement joins TRBV2 to TRBJ2-2; 9 bases agree with TRBD1. CDR1 is SNHLY, CDR2 FYNNEI, per germline. This CDR3 has 15 residues. Losses at the gene ends were 3 bases for V and 6 bases for J; bases not matched to a gene: 5. The CDR3 DNA is TGTGCCAGCAGTGACTGGACAGGGGCTGCCGGGGAGCTGTTTTTT. It specifies CASSDWTGAAGELFF.

The V gene is TRBV9, the J gene TRBJ1-2; a possible D gene is TRBD1 (5 bases). V gave up 7 bases and J gave up 5 bases, with 15 bases separating them. Germline CDR1 and CDR2: SGDLS and YYNGEE. This CDR3 spans 13 amino acids. CDR3 region: CASGLQGPYGYTF. In DNA form, the CDR3 reads TGTGCCAGCGGCCTCCAGGGACCGTATGGCTACACCTTC.